A single sample gave rise to the 10 T cell receptor beta chains below, sequenced in a study of T-cell reconstitution after alpha-beta-depleted transplantation in children. As it was prepared, the TCRbeta library received unique molecular identifiers. TCRdb passed the PCR reads through MiXCR, listing each CDR3 protein once. The sample has fewer than 550,000 distinct CDR3 sequences, approximately 10% seen once. The starting material was PBMCs from the stem cell graft donor, obtained from the stem cell graft. The receptor set was obtained from a human donor who donated a stem cell graft to a child with acute myeloid leukemia.

This clonotype came up many times. The chain combines TRBV2 with TRBJ2-5, with D perhaps given as TRBD1 or TRBD2 (5 bases each). The CDR3 is 14 residues long. The germline V and J ends were trimmed by 0 bases and 7 bases, with 12 bases remaining between them. Germline V gene sequence: CDR1 SNHLY, CDR2 FYNNEI. CDR3 DNA: TGTGCCAGCAGTGAAGCTTTGGGGGAAGGGACCCAGTACTTC. Protein sequence: CASSEALGEGTQYF.

This clonotype was counted only a few times. The genes are TRBV7-8 and TRBJ2-3; maybe TRBD2 (6 bases). This CDR3 has 14 residues. Trimming removed 2 bases at V and 4 bases at J, with 10 bases between. The germline V gene encodes CDR1 SGHVS and CDR2 FQNEAQ. DNA for the CDR3: TGTGCCAGCAGCTTATACGGGAGCGCAGATACGCAGTATTTT. Amino acid sequence: CASSLYGSADTQYF.

The table lists this clonotype with a count of one. A junction end diverges from the germline sequence, so it may reflect a read error. The V gene is TRBV20-1, the J gene TRBJ2-4; 12 bases fit TRBD2. CDR3 size: 17 residues. The germline V gene encodes CDR1 DFQATT and CDR2 SNEGSKA (reference sequence). The CDR3 protein is CCAPVTSGSGAKNIQYF. DNA for the CDR3: TGCTGTGCTCCCGTGACTAGCGGGAGCGGTGCCAAAAACATTCAGTACTTC.

This clonotype has a single count. The chain links TRBV6-1 to TRBJ1-5; D not certain. The germline V gene has CDR1 MNHNS and CDR2 SASEGT. This CDR3 is built from 15 residues. V lost 8 bases to trimming and J lost 2 bases, with 16 bases between them. The CDR3 DNA follows: TGTGCCAGCCGCCGTTACAGCGGAGGCAATCAGCCCCAGCATTTT. It translates to CASRRYSGGNQPQHF.

The chain combines TRBV3-1 with TRBJ2-4; D ambiguous. Germline lookup yields CDR1 LGHDT and CDR2 YNNKEL (reference sequence). V lost 0 bases and J 9 bases, leaving 18 bases between the germline ends. There are 16 residues in the CDR3. Here the CDR3 reads CASSQEVGRVGSIQYF. For the CDR3, the DNA is TGTGCCAGCAGCCAAGAGGTGGGCCGGGTTGGAAGCATTCAGTACTTC.

The rearrangement uses TRBV7-3 and TRBJ2-6; 12 positions match TRBD1. Germline trimming cut 3 bases from V and 0 bases from J; bases unmatched to any gene: 6. This CDR3 spans 19 amino acids. The germline CDR1 and CDR2 sequences are SGHTA and FQGTGA. The CDR3 here is CASSLGQGALPSGANVLTF. Written as DNA, the CDR3 is TGTGCCAGCAGCTTGGGACAGGGGGCTCTCCCCTCTGGGGCCAACGTCCTGACTTTC.

This clonotype appeared many times. The chain is built from TRBV7-3 and TRBJ2-3; D unclear. Germline CDR1 is SGHTA and CDR2 is FQGTGA. Between the trimmed V and J ends, which lost 3 bases and 0 bases, there was a span of 7 bases. The CDR3 sequence is 14 residues long. The CDR3 nucleotides read TGTGCCAGCAGCTTGATCCCGAGCACAGATACGCAGTATTTT. This codes for CASSLIPSTDTQYF.

This clonotype was seen ten or more times. This chain links TRBV10-3 with TRBJ2-7, with D maybe TRBD2 (6 bases). The V end lost 10 bases, the J end lost 3 bases, and 10 bases lay between the germline ends. Germline CDR1 ENHRY, CDR2 SYGVKD. The CDR3 runs to 11 residues. This chain's CDR3 is CATRDFYEQYV. CDR3 DNA: TGTGCCACCCGGGACTTCTACGAGCAGTACGTC.

This clonotype was detected a few times. V gene TRBV20-1 combines with J gene TRBJ2-7; D may match TRBD1 or TRBD2 (5 bases each). Trimming stripped 5 bases from V and 0 bases from J, with 8 bases between. The germline V gene encodes CDR1 DFQATT and CDR2 SNEGSKA (reference sequence). The CDR3 extends over 12 amino acids. The CDR3 region is CSAAGSSYEQYF. The CDR3, as DNA: TGCAGTGCTGCAGGGAGCTCCTACGAGCAGTACTTC.

The V and J genes are TRBV12-3 or TRBV12-4 and TRBJ2-2, with TRBD1 as a possible D gene (5 bases). This CDR3 spans 16 amino acids. V lost 8 bases to trimming and J lost 0 bases, with 16 bases between them. The CDR3 coding sequence is TGTGCCAGCGATCCTGGGCAGGGTACGAACACCGGGGAGCTGTTTTTT. Translating gives CASDPGQGTNTGELFF.